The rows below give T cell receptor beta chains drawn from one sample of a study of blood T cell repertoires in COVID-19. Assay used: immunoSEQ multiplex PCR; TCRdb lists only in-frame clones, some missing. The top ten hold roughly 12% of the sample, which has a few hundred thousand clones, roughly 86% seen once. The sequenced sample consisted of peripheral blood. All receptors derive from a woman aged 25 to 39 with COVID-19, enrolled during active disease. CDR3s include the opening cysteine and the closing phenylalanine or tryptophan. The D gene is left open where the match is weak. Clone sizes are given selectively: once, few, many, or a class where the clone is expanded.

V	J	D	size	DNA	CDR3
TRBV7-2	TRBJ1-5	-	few	TGTGCCAGCAGCTTATCAGACAATCAGCCCCAGCATTTT	CASSLSDNQPQHF
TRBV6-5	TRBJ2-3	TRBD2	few	TGTGCCAGCAGCCGTAGCGGGAAGGGGTCCGAGCAGTATTTT	CASSRSGKGSEQYF
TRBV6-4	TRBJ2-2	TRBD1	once	TGTGCCAGCAGTGACTCGACAGGGGGCGGGGAGCTGTTTTTT	CASSDSTGGGELFF
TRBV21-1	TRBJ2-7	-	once	TGTGCCAGCAGCCCGCCGAGGCGGGCGAGCTCCTACGAGCAGTACTTC	CASSPPRRASSYEQYF
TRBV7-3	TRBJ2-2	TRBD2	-	TGTGCCAGCAGCCGGACTAGCGGGAGGATCGGGGAGCTGTTTTTT	CASSRTSGRIGELFF
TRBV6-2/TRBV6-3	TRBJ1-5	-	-	TGTGCCAGCAGTCAAAGGTGGGAGGTCAATCAGCCCCAGCATTTT	CASSQRWEVNQPQHF
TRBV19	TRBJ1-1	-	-	TGTGCCAGTAGTTCAAATGCGCGGGGCGCGGGCACTGAAGCTTTCTTT	CASSSNARGAGTEAFF
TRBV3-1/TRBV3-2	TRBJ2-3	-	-	TGTGCCAGCAGCCAAGGGGCGGCTAGCCTAGATACGCAGTATTTT	CASSQGAASLDTQYF
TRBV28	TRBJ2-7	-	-	TGTGCCAGCAGTTTATTGGTGGGGGCCTCCTACGAGCAGTACTTC	CASSLLVGASYEQYF
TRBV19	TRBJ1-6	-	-	TGTGCCAGTAGTCAACAAGACAGGCAGAATCCACCCCTCCACTTT	CASSQQDRQNPPLHF
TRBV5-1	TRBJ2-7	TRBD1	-	TGCGCCAGCAGCTTGGCGACAGGGACATCCTACGAGCAGTACTTC	CASSLATGTSYEQYF
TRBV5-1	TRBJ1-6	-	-	TGCGCCAGCAGCTTGAACTATCTCTATTCACCCCTCCACTTT	CASSLNYLYSPLHF
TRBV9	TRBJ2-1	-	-	TGTGCCAGCAGCGTAGGTGGGGCAGACTCTGAGCAGTTCTTC	CASSVGGADSEQFF
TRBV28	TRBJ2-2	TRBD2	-	TGTGCCAGCAGTGAAGGACTAGCGGGGGAGCTGTTTTTT	CASSEGLAGELFF
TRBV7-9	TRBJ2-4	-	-	TGTGCCAGCAGCTTTTCGGACATTCAGTACTTC	CASSFSDIQYF
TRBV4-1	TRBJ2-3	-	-	TGCGCCAGCAGCCAAGAACTAGATACGCAGTATTTT	CASSQELDTQYF
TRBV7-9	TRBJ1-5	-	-	TGTGCCAGCAGCTTAGGGCCCGACGGGGGCAATCAGCCCCAGCATTTT	CASSLGPDGGNQPQHF
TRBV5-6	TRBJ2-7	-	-	TGTGCCAGCAGCTTGTCAGCGAGGTACGAGCAGTACTTC	CASSLSARYEQYF
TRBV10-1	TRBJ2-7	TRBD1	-	TGCGCCAGCAGTTCGGGACAGAGCTCCTACGAGCAGTACTTC	CASSSGQSSYEQYF
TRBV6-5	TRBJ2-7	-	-	TGTGCCAGCAGTTACGGACAAGAGCAGTACTTC	CASSYGQEQYF
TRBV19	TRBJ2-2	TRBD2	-	TGTGCCAGTAGCCGATTGGTTGGACTAGCGGCCGGGGAGCTGTTTTTT	CASSRLVGLAAGELFF
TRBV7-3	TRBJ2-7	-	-	TGTGCCAGCAGCCCCGCGACCAGGCAGCACGAGCAGTACTTC	CASSPATRQHEQYF
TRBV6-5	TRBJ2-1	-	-	TGTGCCAGCAGGGGGACAAGCTCCTACAATGAGCAGTTCTTC	CASRGTSSYNEQFF
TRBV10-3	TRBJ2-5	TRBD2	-	TGTGCCATCAGTGAGTCGAGCTTTAGGGGACTAGCGGAAGAGACCCAGTACTTC	CAISESSFRGLAEETQYF
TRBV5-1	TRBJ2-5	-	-	TGCGCCAGCAGTCCGGGGGGCGGAGCCCAAGAGACCCAGTACTTC	CASSPGGGAQETQYF
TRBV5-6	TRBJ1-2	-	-	TGTGCCAGCAGCTTTGCCAGGGGCCTACGGGGCTACACCTTC	CASSFARGLRGYTF
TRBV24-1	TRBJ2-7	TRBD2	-	TGTGCCACCAGTGACTCACTAGCGGGAGGCTACGAGCAGTACTTC	CATSDSLAGGYEQYF
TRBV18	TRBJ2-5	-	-	TGTGCCAGCTCACTACGCAAGGGCCCAGGGGAGACCCAGTACTTC	CASSLRKGPGETQYF
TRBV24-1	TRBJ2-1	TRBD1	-	TGTGCCACCAGTCGCACAGGGGTCAATGAGCAGTTCTTC	CATSRTGVNEQFF
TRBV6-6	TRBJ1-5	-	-	TGTGCCAGCAGTTTCTCCGCCAGAAGCAATCAGCCCCAGCATTTT	CASSFSARSNQPQHF
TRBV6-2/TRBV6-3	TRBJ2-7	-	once	TGTGCCAGCAGCCCCAGATACGAGCAGTACTTC	CASSPRYEQYF
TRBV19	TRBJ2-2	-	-	TGTGCCACTCACCGGCGGTCGAACACCGGGGAGCTGTTTTTT	CATHRRSNTGELFF
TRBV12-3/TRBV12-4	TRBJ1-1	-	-	TGTGCCAGCAGTTCCAAGGAGTACACTGAAGCTTTCTTT	CASSSKEYTEAFF
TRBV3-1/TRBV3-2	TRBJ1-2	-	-	TGTGCCAGCAGCCGGATGGGGCAGGGTGGAGAGGATGGCTACACCTTC	CASSRMGQGGEDGYTF
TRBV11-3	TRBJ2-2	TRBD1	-	TGTGCCAGCGAACCGGGACAGGGGGCCACCGGGGAGCTGTTTTTT	CASEPGQGATGELFF
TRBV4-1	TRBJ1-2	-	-	TGCGCCAGCAGCCAAGAATGGGGGGGCTTGGGGTATGGCTACACCTTC	CASSQEWGGLGYGYTF
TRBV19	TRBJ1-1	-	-	TGTGCCAGTACCAAAACCGGGACATTCACTGAAGCTTTCTTT	CASTKTGTFTEAFF
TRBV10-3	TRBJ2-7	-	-	TGTGCCGCGGGGGCTAGCTACGAGCAGTACTTC	CAAGASYEQYF
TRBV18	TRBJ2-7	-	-	TGTGCCAGCTCACTGCGGACAGCCTACGAGCAGTACTTC	CASSLRTAYEQYF
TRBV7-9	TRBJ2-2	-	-	TGTGCCAGCAGCCCTACTTTCAGGGGGGACACCGGGGAGCTGTTTTTT	CASSPTFRGDTGELFF
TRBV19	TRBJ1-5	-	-	TGTGCCAGTAGTATCTCCAGGGGCAATCAGCCCCAGCATTTT	CASSISRGNQPQHF
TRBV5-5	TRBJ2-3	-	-	TGTGCCAGCAGCTCCTACTCAGGGGCTTGGGGCACAGATACGCAGTATTTT	CASSSYSGAWGTDTQYF
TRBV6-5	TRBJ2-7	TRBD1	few	TGTGCCAGCAGGTCCGGGACAGTCACCTACGAGCAGTACTTC	CASRSGTVTYEQYF
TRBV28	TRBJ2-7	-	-	TGTGCCAGCAGTTTCAAGGCAGGGGACCCTTACAACTCCTACGAGCAGTACTTC	CASSFKAGDPYNSYEQYF
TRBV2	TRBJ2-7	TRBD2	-	TGTGCCAGCAGAGATGGGACTAGCGGGAGATTCTACGAGCAGTACTTC	CASRDGTSGRFYEQYF
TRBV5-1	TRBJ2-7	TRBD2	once	TGCGCCAGCAGCTTTGGGACTAGCGGGACAAACGAGCAGTACTTC	CASSFGTSGTNEQYF
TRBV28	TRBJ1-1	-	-	TGTGCCAGCAGCCAGCGGGCCTGGATTGGGGCTTTCTTT	CASSQRAWIGAFF
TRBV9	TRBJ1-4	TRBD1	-	TGTGCCAGCAGCACCCGGGACAGCGTGGGAGAAAAACTGTTTTTT	CASSTRDSVGEKLFF